This T cell receptor beta chain was sequenced in a study of blood T cell repertoires in COVID-19. The overall study: COVID-19 samples from acute and convalescent phases originated in the United States, Italy and Spain. Sources were T cells, B-cell-depleted T cells, or PBMCs; the material itself was cDNA or gDNA.

This CDR3 spans 9 amino acids. Germline CDR1 and CDR2: LGHNA and YSLEER. Assay: immunoSEQ multiplex PCR; the TCRdb copy retains only in-frame clones and omits some. The table has 250,000 to 300,000 clones, about nine tenths seen once. About this clone: The junction departs from the called germline gene at one end, perhaps through a read error.

The TCR originated in a woman between 45 and 60 years old who had recovered from COVID-19. The genes are TRBV4-3 and TRBJ2-5, with TRBD2 as a possible D gene (6 bases). What was sequenced was peripheral blood. The CDR3 DNA reads TGCGCCAGCAGGGGAGGTCATAACTTC. The encoded protein is CASRGGHNF.